The T cell receptor beta chain under discussion was sequenced for a study of T cell responses to AZD1222 COVID-19 vaccine. Measured with immunoSEQ multiplex PCR; TCRdb has only the in-frame clones, and not every one. The repertoire holds about 180,000 clones, around nine tenths seen once, with more than 9% in the top ten. Material: peripheral blood, obtained 28 days after the second AZD1222 dose. The TCR originated in an adult who received the AZD1222 COVID-19 vaccine.

CDR3 sequence reads: CASSQDRQGLNNSPLHF. The CDR3 DNA reads TGTGCCAGCAGCCAAGATCGCCAGGGCCTGAATAATTCACCCCTCCACTTT. J is TRBJ1-6 and V is TRBV4-2; the D gene is possibly TRBD1 (5 bases). CDR3 size: 17 residues. Germline lookup yields CDR1 LGHNA and CDR2 YNFKEQ. The V end was cut by 0 bases, the J end by 5 bases, with 14 bases between.